This T cell receptor (beta chain) was observed in a study of T cell responses to AZD1222 COVID-19 vaccine (dated by TCRdb to about 2021). Context from the whole study: AZD1222 recipients with second doses at about 4 weeks or about 12 weeks were pooled, because spike-specific TCR depth and breadth did not differ between schedules. TCR sequencing was performed for roughly 240 trial participants, of whom about 200 were given two doses of AZD1222 and approximately 26 were given two doses of MenACWY control vaccine. Trial participants were enrolled by age into 18-55, 56-69 and 70-plus year subgroups, with roughly 160, 29 and 62 TCR-sequenced participants respectively. On the study overall, not on this receptor specifically: Participants were mostly white British and included more females than males, and it was suggested by the authors that clonal diversity may have been underestimated. The 56-69-year group was small, and its depth increase did not reach significance, likely because of low power. After two AZD1222 doses, both the breadth and the depth of spike-specific TCRs were significantly higher than at day 0 and than in MenACWY recipients. Vaccine-associated CD4 TCRs spanned the whole spike protein, with dominant responses in regions 160-218 and 743-854. Epitopes outside the regions mutated in the B.1.351 and B.1.1.7 variants were reportedly recognized by nearly half of the unique spike-specific TCRs. Because no day 14 peak-response samples were available, repertoires were characterized only after the peak T cell response. Conclusions about previously exposed vaccinees are limited, since just six AZD1222 recipients were seropositive for SARS-CoV-2 at baseline.

Comment on this clone: Its recognized antigen is unknown. Base qualities are not recorded, but no much larger clone differs from it by a single base.

The CDR3 regions of human TCRbeta chains were analyzed by immunosequencing. The published analysis was carried out like this. TCRs in the repertoires were compared against a reference library of SARS-CoV-2-specific TCRs that had been generated with the MIRA antigen-specificity platform. Breadth was defined as the fraction of unique TCRs that were SARS-CoV-2-associated, and depth was defined as the fraction of total T cells that were SARS-CoV-2-associated. Each spike-specific TCR was assigned to its reactive spike region and to a CD4 or CD8 class using the MIRA data. Log10-transformed breadth and depth values were compared by one-way ANOVA with Sidak's multiple comparisons tests. The immuneACCESS repertoire file appears here via TCRdb, limited to in-frame rearrangements. These files lack a portion of the clones; in checked studies, under half of the deficit traces to unresolved V genes, and the cause of the others is not known. That table supplies the V and J calls and clone size; D and trimming were determined from the DNA. For this sample the table gives 130,000 or so clones, of which just over 85% were detected only once. Clones ranked in the top ten supply roughly 12% of the sample.

In the paper's terms, the time point label means: baseline before first vaccination. Samples from vaccinated people were obtained from the UK trials COV001 and COV002, which included a single-blind randomized controlled phase 2/3 trial of AZD1222 (ChAdOx1 nCoV-19) in healthy adults. For TCRbeta chain sequencing, PBMC samples from trial participants were taken at day 0 and at day 28 after the second dose. The sequence was obtained from an adult in good health. The sequences come from peripheral blood, collected on day 0 of AZD1222 vaccination.

The CDR3 region has the sequence CASSLGTRRGPGSPLHF. The DNA sequence is TGTGCCAGCAGCTTAGGGACACGGCGGGGGCCGGGTTCACCCCTCCACTTT. This chain is built from TRBV7-8 and TRBJ1-6; TRBD1 is a possible D gene, resting on 6 matching bases. CDR1 SGHVS and CDR2 FQNEAQ are derived from the germline V gene. The CDR3 numbers 17 residues from cysteine through phenylalanine. The CDR3 DNA has 51 bases and is translated from base 1. V loses 1 base of germline sequence and J loses 9 bases, and the interval between the two ends is 19 bases.